This T cell receptor beta chain originates from a study of blood T cell repertoires in COVID-19. Background on the study: The United States, Italy and Spain provided the acute and convalescent COVID-19 samples. T cells, B-cell-depleted T cells, or PBMCs supplied cDNA or gDNA.

The ends were cut back, 2 bases at V and 4 bases at J, with 13 bases in the middle. The CDR3 is made up of 15 amino acids. Germline V gene data show CDR1 as SGHNT and CDR2 as YYREEE (reference sequence). Per the original methods: Cell counts per sample came from amplifying reference gene primers. Profiling relied on immunoSEQ multiplex PCR, and the TCRdb table lists in-frame clones only, not all of them. The DNA gave D and trimming, while V, J and clone size come from that table. The sample lists some 300,000 clones, around 90% occurring once. Sequenced: peripheral blood. The chain is built from TRBV5-4 and TRBJ2-1; perhaps TRBD2 as D (6 bases). This clonotype was obtained from a woman aged 45-65 years with COVID-19, enrolled during active disease. CDR3: CASSFFGREYNEQFF. The CDR3 DNA is TGTGCCAGCAGCTTCTTTGGACGGGAGTACAATGAGCAGTTCTTC.